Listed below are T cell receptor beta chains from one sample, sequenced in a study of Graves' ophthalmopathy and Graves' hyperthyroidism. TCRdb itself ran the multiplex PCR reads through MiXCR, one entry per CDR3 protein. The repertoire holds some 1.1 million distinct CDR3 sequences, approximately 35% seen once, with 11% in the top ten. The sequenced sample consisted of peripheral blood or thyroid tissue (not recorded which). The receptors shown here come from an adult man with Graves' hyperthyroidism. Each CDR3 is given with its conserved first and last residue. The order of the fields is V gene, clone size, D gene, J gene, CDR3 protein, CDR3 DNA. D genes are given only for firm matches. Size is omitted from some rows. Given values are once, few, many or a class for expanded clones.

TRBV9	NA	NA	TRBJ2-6	CASSDRQDISGANVLTF	TGTGCCAGCAGCGACCGACAGGACATTTCTGGGGCCAACGTCCTGACTTTC
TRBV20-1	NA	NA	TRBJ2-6	CSASLGAGANVLTF	TGCAGTGCTTCCCTGGGGGCTGGGGCCAACGTCCTGACTTTC
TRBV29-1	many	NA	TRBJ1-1	CSPIGVCRGEAFF	TGCAGCCCAATTGGGGTCTGCAGGGGCGAAGCTTTCTTT
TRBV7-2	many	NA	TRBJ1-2	CASRPQGLDGYTF	TGTGCCAGCAGACCACAGGGTCTAGATGGCTACACCTTC
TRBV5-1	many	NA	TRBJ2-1	CASLGLEQFF	TGCGCCAGCCTCGGACTGGAGCAGTTCTTC
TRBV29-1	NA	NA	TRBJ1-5	CSVESPGTGLQHF	TGCAGCGTTGAATCTCCCGGCACAGGGCTCCAGCATTTT
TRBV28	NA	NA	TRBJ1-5	CASSSPRLVQPQHF	TGTGCCAGCAGTTCACCCAGGCTGGTTCAGCCCCAGCATTTT
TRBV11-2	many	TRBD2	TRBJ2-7	CASSLLAGDSYEQYF	TGTGCCAGCAGCCTACTAGCGGGGGACTCCTACGAGCAGTACTTC
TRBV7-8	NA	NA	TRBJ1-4	CASSSDTGWNEKLFF	TGTGCCAGCAGCTCGGACACCGGGTGGAATGAAAAACTGTTTTTT
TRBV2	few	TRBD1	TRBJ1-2	CASSARGQGYGYTF	TGTGCCAGCAGCGCTAGGGGACAGGGCTATGGCTACACCTTC